This TCR beta chain was observed in a study of memory CD4+ T cells and cytomegalovirus serostatus. Data came from immunoSEQ multiplex PCR; TCRdb stores just in-frame clones and leaves some out. The data contain 80,000 or so clones, about 73% of them singletons. The sort gate was single viable CD3+CD4+CD8-CD45RO+ cells for memory CD4+ T cells. Germline CDR1 is SNHLY and CDR2 is FYNNEI. Unmatched junction bases numbered 8, after V lost 8 bases and J lost 4 bases. The CDR3 extends over 14 amino acids. The chain recombines TRBV2 with TRBJ1-1; 9 bases fit TRBD1. The source is an adult in good health and CMV-seropositive. Material for sequencing was memory CD4+ T cells from blood. The CDR3 nucleotides read TGTGCCAGCGGTCAACAGGGGGCGGCCACTGAAGCTTTCTTT. Translated: CASGQQGAATEAFF.